Below, 26 T cell receptor beta chains from the same sample are listed, as sequenced in a study of cytomegalovirus exposure and HLA in healthy donors. Researchers ran the PCR with 60 Vbeta and 13 Jbeta primers. Sequencing was performed with immunoSEQ multiplex PCR; in TCRdb, only in-frame clones are kept and a portion is missing. The repertoire consists of 150,000 to 200,000 clones, with 79% occurring once and the leading ten covering around 1.4%. Sequenced input: PBMCs. The receptors originated from a woman aged 45-65 years in good health and CMV-seronegative.

The chain employs TRBV19 and TRBJ2-1, with D possibly TRBD1 on 6 matching bases. This CDR3 contains 17 residues. The germline gives CDR1 LNHDA, CDR2 SQIVND (reference sequence). The V end lost 3 bases, the J end lost 0 bases, and 15 bases lay between the germline ends. The CDR3 nucleotides are TGTGCCAGTAGTATGGGGGCCGTGGGCGGCTCCTACAATGAGCAGTTCTTC. This translates into CASSMGAVGGSYNEQFF.

The chain is built from TRBV7-9 and TRBJ1-6; tentative D call: TRBD1 (6 bases). The CDR3 runs 14 residues. V was trimmed by 2 bases and J by 9 bases, leaving 11 bases between them. The germline V gene has CDR1 SEHNR and CDR2 FQNEAQ (reference sequence). The CDR3 sequence is CASSLFGTLSPLHF. The CDR3 DNA reads TGTGCCAGCAGCTTATTTGGGACACTTTCACCCCTCCACTTT.

The chain carries TRBV6-5 and TRBJ2-3; perhaps TRBD1 as D (5 bases). V lost 0 bases and J 6 bases, leaving 13 bases between the germline ends. The CDR3 loop spans 15 amino acids. Germline CDR1 and CDR2: MNHEY and SVGAGI. CDR3 sequence: CASSYSRTQQDTQYF. The CDR3 DNA reads as TGTGCCAGCAGTTACTCTAGGACACAGCAGGATACGCAGTATTTT.

The chain carries TRBV2 and TRBJ2-5; 11 bases map to TRBD1. CDR1 is SNHLY and CDR2 is FYNNEI in the germline V gene. Trimming at V came to 8 bases and at J to 8 bases, leaving 7 bases not matched to a gene. This CDR3 spans 13 amino acids. CDR3 sequence (DNA): TGTGCCAGCTCCCGGGACAGGGGGGAAACCCAGTACTTC. It encodes CASSRDRGETQYF.

As for this clone: An end of the junction does not agree with germline; a read error may underlie this. The V gene is TRBV7-9, the J gene TRBJ1-1; 9 bases line up with TRBD1. Germline V gene data show CDR1 as SEHNR and CDR2 as FQNEAQ (reference sequence). The CDR3 loop spans 15 amino acids. The CDR3 here is CSSHRTGGIDTEAFF. In DNA form, the CDR3 reads TGTTCCAGCCACCGTACAGGGGGCATCGACACTGAAGCTTTCTTT.

The J gene is TRBJ1-2, the V gene TRBV7-2; D not resolved. The V and J ends lost 1 base and 7 bases respectively, with 7 bases between them. The CDR3 totals 12 residues. CDR1 and CDR2 (germline): SGHTA, FQGNSA. The CDR3 spells CASSLVSVGYTF. The CDR3 DNA reads as TGTGCCAGCAGCTTAGTGTCAGTTGGCTACACCTTC.

The chain couples TRBV16 to TRBJ1-1, with D unresolved. Germline CDR1 reads KGHSY; CDR2 reads FQNENV. This CDR3 comprises 13 residues. V was trimmed by 2 bases and J by 5 bases, leaving 9 bases between them. The CDR3 sequence is CASSQGPPTEAFF. For the CDR3, the DNA is TGTGCCAGCAGCCAAGGGCCTCCTACTGAAGCTTTCTTT.

V gene TRBV5-1 combines with J gene TRBJ2-3; 7 bases agree with TRBD1. V dropped 5 bases and J dropped 0; count of bases not matched to a gene: 3. The CDR3 is made up of 14 amino acids. The germline CDR1 and CDR2 sequences are SGHRS and YFSETQ. The CDR3 here is CASRGGGSTDTQYF. The CDR3 DNA sequence: TGCGCCAGCAGAGGGGGCGGGAGCACAGATACGCAGTATTTT.

This chain joins TRBV28 and TRBJ1-5; TRBD1 matches 8 bases. Trimming at V came to 4 bases and at J to 3 bases, leaving 8 bases not matched to a gene. Germline V gene lookup returns CDR1 MDHEN and CDR2 SYDVKM. The CDR3 is made up of 16 amino acids. The DNA of the CDR3 is TGTGCCAGCAGTTCCCCGACAGGGGCCCTCAATCAGCCCCAGCATTTT. Its translation: CASSSPTGALNQPQHF.

V and J are TRBV14 and TRBJ2-1; 8 positions agree with TRBD1. Germline CDR1 is SGHDN and CDR2 is FVKESK. V shed 4 bases, J shed 15 bases, and the junction held 5 bases outside the gene matches. CDR3 length: 11 amino acids. The CDR3 nucleotides are TGTGCCAGCAGCCGGGACAGGACCTGGTTCTTC. It specifies CASSRDRTWFF.

Regarding this clone: Compared with germline, one end of the junction differs, possibly owing to a read error. Other DNA sequences of this sample code for an identical CDR3. CDR3 in amino acids: CSSSLQGTEAFF. In DNA form, the CDR3 reads TGTTCCAGCAGCCTACAGGGCACTGAAGCTTTCTTT. The gene calls are TRBV7-9 and TRBJ1-1; maybe TRBD1 (6 bases). Germline CDR1 is SEHNR and CDR2 is FQNEAQ (reference sequence). This CDR3 contains 12 residues.

V usage is TRBV11-2 and J usage is TRBJ2-1; 10 bases match TRBD2. After removal of 0 bases from V and 10 bases from J, the junction contained 15 bases not matched to a gene. Per the germline V gene, CDR1 is SGHAT and CDR2 is FQNNGV. This CDR3 spans 18 amino acids. The CDR3 protein is CASSLDRAASGRGREQFF. Written as DNA, the CDR3 is TGTGCCAGCAGCTTAGATCGCGCGGCTAGCGGGAGAGGAAGGGAGCAGTTCTTC. The full variable domain, completed using reference TRBV11-2 and TRBJ2-1, is EAGVAQSPRYKIIEKRQSVAFWCNPISGHATLYWYQQILGQGPKLLIQFQNNGVVDDSQLPKDRFSAERLKGVDSTLKIQPAKLEDSAVYLCASSLDRAASGRGREQFFGPGTRLTVL.

This clone occurred a few times. The rearrangement uses TRBV7-9 and TRBJ2-3; the D gene is possibly TRBD2 (7 bases). Trimming took off 2 bases at V and 2 bases at J, with 8 bases between the two ends. The CDR3 length is 14 residues. The germline CDR1 and CDR2 sequences are SEHNR and FQNEAQ (reference sequence). CDR3 bases: TGTGCCAGCAGCTTACGGGGGGCCACAGATACGCAGTATTTT. Amino acids: CASSLRGATDTQYF.

The chain carries TRBV19 and TRBJ1-5; D might be TRBD1 (6 bases). The CDR3 has 16 amino acids. Germline CDR1 reads LNHDA; CDR2 reads SQIVND (reference sequence). The V end lost 6 bases, the J end lost 3 bases, and 18 bases lay between the germline ends. In nucleotides, the CDR3 is TGTGCCAGTAGGGACGGGGGGCGTGCTGCCAATCAGCCCCAGCATTTT. Translated, it gives CASRDGGRAANQPQHF.

The chain uses TRBV5-1 and TRBJ2-2; 10 nucleotides align to TRBD1. This CDR3 has 16 residues. Germline V CDR1 and CDR2: SGHRS, YFSETQ. The V gene end was trimmed by 2 bases and the J gene end by 6 bases; junction bases not matched to a gene: 7. The CDR3 is CASSLAGTGVPGELFF. Here the CDR3 DNA reads TGCGCCAGCAGCTTAGCTGGGACAGGGGTCCCCGGGGAGCTGTTTTTT.

This rearrangement joins TRBV19 to TRBJ1-1, with TRBD1 matching over 7 bases. The CDR3 covers 15 residues. The V segment lost 4 bases and the J segment 3 bases; nucleotides outside the gene matches: 8. The germline V gene encodes CDR1 LNHDA and CDR2 SQIVND (reference sequence). The CDR3 DNA follows: TGTGCCAGTAGTACCGGGACAGCCCCGGACACTGAAGCTTTCTTT. Protein product: CASSTGTAPDTEAFF.

The chain has TRBV5-4 and TRBJ2-1; D gene uncertain. This CDR3 has 15 amino acids. V gave up 1 base and J gave up 6 bases, with 14 bases separating them. Germline V gene data show CDR1 as SGHNT and CDR2 as YYREEE (reference sequence). CDR3: CASSLYYGLSNEQFF. The CDR3 region has the DNA TGTGCCAGCAGCTTGTATTACGGTTTGAGCAATGAGCAGTTCTTC.

The chain links TRBV20-1 to TRBJ1-2; D gene uncertain. Looked up from germline, CDR1 is DFQATT and CDR2 is SNEGSKA (reference sequence). Trimming removed 6 bases from V and 7 bases from J, with 9 bases in between. The CDR3 consists of 10 residues. The CDR3 coding sequence is TGCAGTGCCCTCCGCGGTGGCTACACCTTC. Translation: CSALRGGYTF.

This chain joins TRBV18 and TRBJ1-1; D remains unclear. CDR3 size: 13 residues. CDR1 and CDR2 from the germline V gene are KGHSH and LQKENI. Between the trimmed V and J ends, which lost 2 bases and 10 bases, there was a span of 14 bases. The CDR3 protein is CASSPAGGQGAFF. The CDR3 DNA follows: TGTGCCAGCTCACCAGCAGGAGGGCAAGGAGCTTTCTTT.

This clone turned up a few times. The rearrangement joins TRBV2 to TRBJ1-2, with 9 bases fitting TRBD1. Losses at the gene ends were 0 bases for V and 6 bases for J; bases not matched to a gene: 5. The length of the CDR3 is 15 residues. The germline gives CDR1 SNHLY, CDR2 FYNNEI. The CDR3 DNA reads as TGTGCCAGCAGTGAAGCGCTCCGGACAGGGGATGGCTACACCTTC. Amino acid sequence: CASSEALRTGDGYTF.

This sequence joins TRBV12-5 and TRBJ1-6, with no clear D. The V end lost 2 bases, the J end lost 4 bases, and 12 bases lay between the germline ends. The CDR3 is made up of 16 amino acids. Germline loops: CDR1 LGHNT, CDR2 FRNRAP. The CDR3 DNA follows: TGTGCTAGTGGTTTGATTCCGGGGAATTATAATTCACCCCTCCACTTT. Protein product: CASGLIPGNYNSPLHF.

This clone appeared a few times. The chain joins TRBV5-1 to TRBJ1-1; TRBD1 agrees at 7 bases. With V trimmed by 6 bases and J by 5 bases, 4 bases remained unmatched. The CDR3 extends over 12 amino acids. Germline CDR1 reads SGHRS; CDR2 reads YFSETQ. The CDR3, as DNA: TGCGCCAGCACCCCAGGGGGTACTGAAGCTTTCTTT. Translated: CASTPGGTEAFF.

This clone came up once. V and J are TRBV4-3 and TRBJ2-6, with D unresolved. Per germline, CDR1 LGHNA and CDR2 YSLEER. The V end lost 0 bases, the J end lost 0 bases, and 15 bases lay between the germline ends. The CDR3 consists of 19 residues. The CDR3 coding sequence is TGCGCCAGCAGCCAAGAGTTCCATGGTTGGAGCTCTGGGGCCAACGTCCTGACTTTC. Encoded protein: CASSQEFHGWSSGANVLTF.

The V gene is TRBV6-6, the J gene TRBJ1-4; D gene unclear. Trimming stripped 2 bases from V and 11 bases from J, with 18 bases between. The CDR3 extends over 15 amino acids. Germline assignment: CDR1 MNHNY and CDR2 SVGAGI (reference sequence). CDR3 bases: TGTGCCAGCAGTTACGATTCGGCCCGACGGGAGAAACTGTTTTTT. Translation: CASSYDSARREKLFF.

J is TRBJ2-5 and V is TRBV4-1; 11 bases align to TRBD1. V lost 6 bases, J lost 5 bases, and 8 bases stayed unmatched. The CDR3 is 15 residues long. Germline CDR1 and CDR2: MGHRA and YSYEKL. The CDR3 DNA sequence: TGCGCCAGCAGTCAGGACAGGGGGCTAGGGGAGACCCAGTACTTC. Residues: CASSQDRGLGETQYF.

V gene TRBV18 combines with J gene TRBJ2-5; D remains ambiguous. The end of the DNA fits TRBJ2-7 better, so the J call may be wrong. Per germline, CDR1 KGHSH and CDR2 LQKENI. The CDR3 is made up of 13 amino acids. The chain's CDR3 is CASSPGRFYEQYF. Here the CDR3 DNA reads TGTGCCAGCTCACCGGGCAGGTTTTACGAGCAGTACTTC.